The 22 T cell receptor beta chains below all came from one sample that was sequenced in a study of long-term antiretroviral therapy in people with HIV (dated by TCRdb to between 2021 and 2023). The immunoSEQ hsTCRB v3.0 assay was used at survey level resolution to sequence the TRB variable region. TCRdb carries this immuneACCESS record with in-frame sequences only. Its versions omit some clonotypes, under half of them owing to an unresolved V gene in the studies checked, with the rest unexplained. This sample lists almost 25,000 clones; approximately 80% were detected once. The ten largest clones add up to roughly 2.4% of the sample. This material consisted of unsorted PBMCs, taken 3 years after starting antiretroviral therapy. The receptors come from a man aged 45-65 years with HIV.

The chain uses TRBV5-6 and TRBJ1-5; D gene uncertain. Trimming took off 0 bases at V and 0 bases at J, with 7 bases between the two ends. The CDR3 is made up of 15 amino acids. Germline CDR1 SGHDT, CDR2 YYEEEE. CDR3 in amino acids: CASSLAFDSNQPQHF. In DNA form, the CDR3 reads TGTGCCAGCAGCTTGGCCTTTGATAGCAATCAGCCCCAGCATTTT.

The rearrangement links TRBV30 to TRBJ2-7; the D gene is possibly TRBD2 (5 bases). The CDR3 is made up of 13 amino acids. Trimming pared 4 bases from V and 3 bases from J, leaving 13 bases between. The germline gives CDR1 GTSNPN, CDR2 SVGIG (reference sequence). The chain's CDR3 is CAWTRTGFYEQYF. The CDR3 DNA follows: TGTGCCTGGACCAGGACGGGGTTCTACGAGCAGTACTTC.

The chain combines TRBV6-1 with TRBJ2-5; no definite D call. Germline CDR1 is MNHNS and CDR2 is SASEGT. V dropped 5 bases and J dropped 5 bases, with 18 bases sitting between them. The CDR3 is 15 amino acids. The CDR3 loop is CASSTSPILLETQYF. CDR3 nucleotide sequence: TGTGCCAGCAGTACCTCACCGATCCTATTGGAGACCCAGTACTTC.

The chain joins TRBV7-2 to TRBJ2-5; the D gene is possibly TRBD1 (5 bases). The germline CDR1 and CDR2 sequences are SGHTA and FQGNSA. The length of the CDR3 is 17 residues. Between the trimmed V and J ends, which lost 1 base and 5 bases, there was a span of 20 bases. CDR3 amino acids: CASSLEFDSPLLETQYF. CDR3 DNA sequence: TGTGCCAGCAGCTTAGAGTTCGACAGTCCACTTTTGGAGACCCAGTACTTC.

The rearrangement uses TRBV19 and TRBJ2-7; no definite D call. The V gene lost 7 bases and the J gene lost 5 bases, with 18 bases spanning the gap. The germline gives CDR1 LNHDA, CDR2 SQIVND (reference sequence). The CDR3 has 14 amino acids. CDR3 loop: CASNRGPLSHEQYF. In DNA form, the CDR3 reads TGTGCCAGTAATAGAGGTCCCCTCAGTCACGAGCAGTACTTC.

The J gene is TRBJ1-2, the V gene TRBV19; TRBD1 matches at 8 bases. This CDR3 is built from 13 residues. Germline CDR1 LNHDA, CDR2 SQIVND (reference sequence). J gave up 11 bases and V 6 bases, and 11 bases lay outside the gene matches. Here the CDR3 reads CASRTGVDPRYTF. DNA of the CDR3: TGTGCCAGTAGGACAGGGGTGGACCCGCGATACACCTTC.

The V and J genes are TRBV4-3 and TRBJ1-2; D is perhaps TRBD1 (6 bases). The CDR3 contains 16 residues. Trimming left V 4 bases short and J 2 bases short, with 17 bases between. Germline-derived CDR1 and CDR2 are LGHNA and YSLEER. CDR3 region: CASSPHEGGPNYGYTF. In DNA, the CDR3 is TGCGCCAGCAGCCCACACGAGGGGGGGCCAAACTATGGCTACACCTTC.

This clone occurred once. V usage is TRBV9 and J usage is TRBJ1-1; D unclear. The CDR3 consists of 14 residues. Germline CDR1 and CDR2: SGDLS and YYNGEE. Deletions cut 0 bases from V and 0 bases from J, with 6 bases between. The CDR3 protein is CASSVEGLNTEAFF. CDR3 DNA: TGTGCCAGCAGCGTAGAGGGCTTGAACACTGAAGCTTTCTTT.

The rearrangement uses TRBV6-1 and TRBJ1-4; 10 positions match TRBD1. This CDR3 has 14 residues. From germline, CDR1 is MNHNS and CDR2 SASEGT. V dropped 6 bases and J dropped 6; count of bases not matched to a gene: 4. For the CDR3, the DNA is TGTGCCAGCAGACTAGGACAGGGGGATGAAAAACTGTTTTTT. Protein product: CASRLGQGDEKLFF.

This chain links TRBV7-9 with TRBJ1-2; D unclear. This CDR3 is 17 amino acids long. Germline V gene sequence: CDR1 SEHNR, CDR2 FQNEAQ (reference sequence). The V gene lost 2 bases and the J gene lost 2 bases, with 18 bases spanning the gap. The CDR3 is CASSLSWGALINYGYTF. The CDR3 bases are TGTGCCAGCAGCTTATCTTGGGGAGCTTTAATCAACTATGGCTACACCTTC.

The genes are TRBV28 and TRBJ2-7; 9 nucleotides line up with TRBD1. Germline-derived CDR1 and CDR2 are MDHEN and SYDVKM. V lost 6 bases to trimming and J lost 3 bases; unmatched junction nucleotides: 9. The CDR3 contains 15 residues. The CDR3 nucleotides are TGTGCCAGCAGGGAGAGTGGGACAGGGATCTACGAGCAGTACTTC. Its protein product is CASRESGTGIYEQYF. Based on the CDR3 plus reference TRBV28 and TRBJ2-7, the full variable domain is DVKVTQSSRYLVKRTGEKVFLECVQDMDHENMFWYRQDPGLGLRLIYFSYDVKMKEKGDIPEGYSVSREKKERFSLILESASTNQTSMYLCASRESGTGIYEQYFGPGTRLTVT.

This chain uses TRBV7-3 with TRBJ2-5; D is possibly TRBD1 (7 bases). Per the germline V gene, CDR1 is SGHTA and CDR2 is FQGTGA. Trimming cost V 5 bases and J 2 bases, with 15 bases left between them. This CDR3 is 15 amino acids long. This CDR3 is CASSIRTGGQETQYF. The CDR3 region has the DNA TGTGCCAGCAGCATCCGGACAGGAGGGCAAGAGACCCAGTACTTC.

This clone has only one observation. This chain uses TRBV13 with TRBJ2-5; D is perhaps TRBD1 or TRBD2 (6 bases each). CDR1 PRHDT and CDR2 FYEKMQ come from the germline V gene (reference sequence). V gave up 6 bases and J gave up 5 bases, with 16 bases separating them. The length of the CDR3 is 14 residues. The chain's CDR3 is CASRTGGHGETQYF. CDR3 in DNA: TGTGCCAGCAGGACCGGGGGCCACGGGGAGACCCAGTACTTC.

The CDR3 protein is CASSSGQGDHYGYTF. The CDR3 DNA is TGTGCCAGCAGTTCCGGACAGGGGGATCACTATGGCTACACCTTC. The chain has TRBV28 and TRBJ1-2; 10 bases map to TRBD1. Losses at the gene ends were 4 bases for V and 3 bases for J; bases not matched to a gene: 5. Germline V gives CDR1 MDHEN, CDR2 SYDVKM. The CDR3 contains 15 residues.

The rearrangement joins TRBV10-3 to TRBJ1-4; 7 bases are a match to TRBD1. Germline assignment: CDR1 ENHRY and CDR2 SYGVKD. The J segment lost 5 bases and the V segment lost 3 bases, leaving 3 bases of the junction unmatched. The CDR3 spans 14 residues. The CDR3, as DNA: TGTGCCATCAGTGATAAGGGGGCGAATGAAAAACTGTTTTTT. It codes for CAISDKGANEKLFF.

The chain recombines TRBV5-1 with TRBJ2-2; a possible D gene is TRBD1 (6 bases). The CDR3 totals 18 residues. Per the germline V gene, CDR1 is SGHRS and CDR2 is YFSETQ. V was shortened by 2 bases and J by 2 bases, with 19 bases between the two germline ends. This chain's CDR3 is CASSLSLVGTLNTGELFF. The DNA of the CDR3 is TGCGCCAGCAGCTTATCATTAGTAGGGACACTTAACACCGGGGAGCTGTTTTTT.

The chain has TRBV19 and TRBJ2-2, with D possibly TRBD2 on 6 matching bases. Germline loops: CDR1 LNHDA, CDR2 SQIVND (reference sequence). Trimming cost V 5 bases and J 5 bases, with 18 bases left between them. The CDR3 is 16 residues long. The CDR3 DNA reads as TGTGCCAGTAGTTTGGGTTCGGGGGTATGGACCGGGGAGCTGTTTTTT. It encodes CASSLGSGVWTGELFF.

This clone was detected a few times. The CDR3 nucleotides read TGTGCCAGCAGTTATCTAACAGGGACAACCTACGAGCAGTACTTC. Amino acid sequence: CASSYLTGTTYEQYF. This chain joins TRBV28 and TRBJ2-7; perhaps TRBD1 as D (6 bases). The CDR3 has 15 amino acids. Trimming pared 4 bases from V and 2 bases from J, leaving 15 bases between. Germline assignment: CDR1 MDHEN and CDR2 SYDVKM.

The genes are TRBV18 and TRBJ1-4, with D tentatively TRBD1 (6 bases). Germline CDR1 KGHSH, CDR2 LQKENI. CDR3 size: 13 residues. Between the trimmed V and J ends, which lost 3 bases and 8 bases, there was a span of 10 bases. The CDR3: CASSPTGREKLFF. The CDR3, as DNA: TGTGCCAGCTCACCCACAGGGCGGGAAAAACTGTTTTTT.

The chain couples TRBV6-5 to TRBJ2-7; D is perhaps TRBD1 (5 bases). V lost 2 bases and J 1 base, leaving 9 bases between the germline ends. CDR3 length equals 14 residues. Germline V CDR1 and CDR2: MNHEY, SVGAGI. In DNA, the CDR3 is TGTGCCAGCAGTTACAGGGGAAGATCCTACGAGCAGTACTTC. It yields the protein CASSYRGRSYEQYF.

The V call is TRBV7-2, the J call TRBJ2-5, with no clear D. Germline assignment: CDR1 SGHTA and CDR2 FQGNSA. This CDR3 contains 13 residues. V gave up 10 bases and J gave up 1 base, with 13 bases separating them. The CDR3 coding sequence is TGTGCCACCACAAGGCGGTTCCAAGAGACCCAGTACTTC. This translates into CATTRRFQETQYF.

The V call is TRBV15, the J call TRBJ1-2; D remains ambiguous. Trimming shortened V by 0 bases and J by 4 bases, and 6 bases separated the two germline ends. Germline lookup yields CDR1 LNHNV and CDR2 YYDKDF (reference sequence). There are 13 residues in the CDR3. The CDR3 loop is CATSRDRSYGYTF. DNA for the CDR3: TGTGCCACCAGCAGAGACAGGTCCTATGGCTACACCTTC.